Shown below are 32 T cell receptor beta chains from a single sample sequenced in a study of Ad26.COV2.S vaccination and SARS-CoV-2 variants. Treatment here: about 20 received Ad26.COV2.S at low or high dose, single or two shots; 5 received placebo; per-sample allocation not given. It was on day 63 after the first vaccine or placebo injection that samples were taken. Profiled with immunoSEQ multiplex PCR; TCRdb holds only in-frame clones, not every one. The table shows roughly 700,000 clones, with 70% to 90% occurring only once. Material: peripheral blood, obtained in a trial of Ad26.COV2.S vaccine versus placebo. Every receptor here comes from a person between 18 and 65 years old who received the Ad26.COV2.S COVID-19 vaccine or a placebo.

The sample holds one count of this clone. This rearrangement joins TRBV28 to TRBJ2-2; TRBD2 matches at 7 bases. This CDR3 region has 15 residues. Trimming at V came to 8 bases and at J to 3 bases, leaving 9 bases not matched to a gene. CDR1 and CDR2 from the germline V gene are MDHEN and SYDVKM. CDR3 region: CASRSGSLDTGELFF. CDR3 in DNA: TGTGCCAGCCGTAGCGGGTCCTTGGACACCGGGGAGCTGTTTTTT.

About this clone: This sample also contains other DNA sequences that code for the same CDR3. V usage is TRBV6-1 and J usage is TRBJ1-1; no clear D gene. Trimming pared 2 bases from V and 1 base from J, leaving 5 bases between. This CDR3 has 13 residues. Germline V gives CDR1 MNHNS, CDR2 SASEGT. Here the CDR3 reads CASSEQPNTEAFF. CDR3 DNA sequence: TGTGCCAGCAGTGAACAACCGAACACTGAAGCTTTCTTT.

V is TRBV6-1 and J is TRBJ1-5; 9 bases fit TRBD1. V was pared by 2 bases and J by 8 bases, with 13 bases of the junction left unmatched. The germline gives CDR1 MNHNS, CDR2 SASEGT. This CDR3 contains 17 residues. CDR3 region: CASSETSGTGYTEPQHF. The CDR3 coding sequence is TGTGCCAGCAGTGAAACTTCCGGGACAGGGTACACGGAGCCCCAGCATTTT.

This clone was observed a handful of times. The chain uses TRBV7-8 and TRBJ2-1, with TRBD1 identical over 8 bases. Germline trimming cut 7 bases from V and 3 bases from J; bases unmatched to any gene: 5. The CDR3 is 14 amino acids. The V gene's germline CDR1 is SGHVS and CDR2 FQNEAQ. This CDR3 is CASTPDRGYNEQFF. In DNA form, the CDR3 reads TGTGCCAGCACCCCAGACAGGGGCTACAATGAGCAGTTCTTC.

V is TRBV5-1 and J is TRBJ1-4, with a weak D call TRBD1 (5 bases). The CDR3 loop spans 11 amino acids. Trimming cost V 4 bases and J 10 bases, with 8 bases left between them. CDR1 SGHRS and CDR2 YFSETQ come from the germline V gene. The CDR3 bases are TGCGCCAGCAGCGGGGCAGGAAAACTGTTTTTT. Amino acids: CASSGAGKLFF.

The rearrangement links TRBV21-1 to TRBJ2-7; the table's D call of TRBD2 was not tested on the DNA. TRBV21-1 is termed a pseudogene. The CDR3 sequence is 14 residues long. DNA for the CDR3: TGTGCCAGCAGCAAGGCCCTAGCGGCCCGCGAGCAGTACTTC. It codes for CASSKALAAREQYF.

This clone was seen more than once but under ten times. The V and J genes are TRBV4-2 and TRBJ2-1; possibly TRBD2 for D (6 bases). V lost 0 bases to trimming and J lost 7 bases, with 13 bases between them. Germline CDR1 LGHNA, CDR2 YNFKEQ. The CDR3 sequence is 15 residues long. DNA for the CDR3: TGTGCCAGCAGCCAAGAAGTGGGAGGCAGGAATGAGCAGTTCTTC. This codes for CASSQEVGGRNEQFF.

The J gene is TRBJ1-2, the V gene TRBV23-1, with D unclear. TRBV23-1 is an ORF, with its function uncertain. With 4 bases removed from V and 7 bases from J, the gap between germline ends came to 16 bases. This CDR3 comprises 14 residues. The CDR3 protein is CASSRDGLRAGYTF. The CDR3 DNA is TGCGCCAGCAGTCGCGACGGCCTAAGAGCTGGCTACACCTTC.

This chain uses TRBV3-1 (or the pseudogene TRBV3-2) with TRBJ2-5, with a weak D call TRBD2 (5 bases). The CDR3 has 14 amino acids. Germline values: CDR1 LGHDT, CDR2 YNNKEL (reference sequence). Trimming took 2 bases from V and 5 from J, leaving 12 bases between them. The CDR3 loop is CASSQRGPRETQYF. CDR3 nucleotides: TGTGCCAGCAGCCAAAGAGGGCCCCGGGAGACCCAGTACTTC.

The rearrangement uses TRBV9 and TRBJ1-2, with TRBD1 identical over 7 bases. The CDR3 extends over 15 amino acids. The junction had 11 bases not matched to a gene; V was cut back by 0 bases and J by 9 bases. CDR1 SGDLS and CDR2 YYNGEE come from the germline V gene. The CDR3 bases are TGTGCCAGCAGCGTAGACTTAGCCGACAGGGCGCGCTACACCTTC. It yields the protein CASSVDLADRARYTF. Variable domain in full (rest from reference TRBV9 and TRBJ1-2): DSGVTQTPKHLITATGQRVTLRCSPRSGDLSVYWYQQSLDQGLQFLIQYYNGEERAKGNILERFSAQQFPDLHSELNLSSLELGDSALYFCASSVDLADRARYTFGSGTRLTVV.

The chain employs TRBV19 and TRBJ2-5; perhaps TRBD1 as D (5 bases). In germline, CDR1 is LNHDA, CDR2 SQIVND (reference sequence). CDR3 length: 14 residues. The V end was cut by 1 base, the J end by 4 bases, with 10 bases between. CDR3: CASSIVQGRETQYF. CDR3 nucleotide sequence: TGTGCCAGTAGTATAGTCCAGGGCCGAGAGACCCAGTACTTC.

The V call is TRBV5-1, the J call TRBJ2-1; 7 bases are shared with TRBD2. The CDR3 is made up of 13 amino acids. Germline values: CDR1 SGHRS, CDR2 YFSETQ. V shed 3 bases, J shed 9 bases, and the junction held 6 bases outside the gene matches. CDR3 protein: CASSSAGVSEQFF. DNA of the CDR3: TGCGCCAGCAGCTCGGCGGGAGTTTCTGAGCAGTTCTTC.

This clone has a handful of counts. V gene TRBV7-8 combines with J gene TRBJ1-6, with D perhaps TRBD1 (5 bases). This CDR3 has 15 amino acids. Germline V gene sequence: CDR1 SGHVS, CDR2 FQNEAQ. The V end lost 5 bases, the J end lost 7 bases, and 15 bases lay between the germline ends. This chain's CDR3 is CASSASFRGNSPLHF. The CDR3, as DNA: TGTGCCAGCAGCGCCTCATTTCGGGGCAATTCACCCCTCCACTTT. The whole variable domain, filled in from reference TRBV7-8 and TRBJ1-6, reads GAGVSQSPRYKVAKRGQDVALRCDPISGHVSLFWYQQALGQGPEFLTYFQNEAQLDKSGLPSDRFFAERPEGSVSTLKIQRTQQEDSAVYLCASSASFRGNSPLHFGNGTRLTVT.

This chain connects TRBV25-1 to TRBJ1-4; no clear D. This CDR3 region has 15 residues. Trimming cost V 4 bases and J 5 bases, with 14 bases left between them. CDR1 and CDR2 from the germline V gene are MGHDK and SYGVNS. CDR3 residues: CASSVVEGQNEKLFF. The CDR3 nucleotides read TGTGCCAGCAGTGTAGTGGAGGGCCAAAATGAAAAACTGTTTTTT.

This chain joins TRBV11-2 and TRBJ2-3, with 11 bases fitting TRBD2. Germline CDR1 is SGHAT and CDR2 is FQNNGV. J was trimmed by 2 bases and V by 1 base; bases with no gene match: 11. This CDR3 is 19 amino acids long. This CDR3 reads CASSLAPLAGGSHTDTQYF. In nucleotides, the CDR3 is TGTGCCAGCAGCTTAGCCCCCCTAGCGGGGGGATCTCACACAGATACGCAGTATTTT. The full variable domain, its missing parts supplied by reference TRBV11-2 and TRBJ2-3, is EAGVAQSPRYKIIEKRQSVAFWCNPISGHATLYWYQQILGQGPKLLIQFQNNGVVDDSQLPKDRFSAERLKGVDSTLKIQPAKLEDSAVYLCASSLAPLAGGSHTDTQYFGPGTRLTVL.

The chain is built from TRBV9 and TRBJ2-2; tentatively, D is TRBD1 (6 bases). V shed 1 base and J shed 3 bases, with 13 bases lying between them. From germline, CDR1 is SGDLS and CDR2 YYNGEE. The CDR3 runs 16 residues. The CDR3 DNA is TGTGCCAGCAGCGTACGCATAGGGGGATACACCGGGGAGCTGTTTTTT. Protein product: CASSVRIGGYTGELFF. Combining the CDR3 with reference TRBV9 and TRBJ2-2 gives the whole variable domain DSGVTQTPKHLITATGQRVTLRCSPRSGDLSVYWYQQSLDQGLQFLIQYYNGEERAKGNILERFSAQQFPDLHSELNLSSLELGDSALYFCASSVRIGGYTGELFFGEGSRLTVL.

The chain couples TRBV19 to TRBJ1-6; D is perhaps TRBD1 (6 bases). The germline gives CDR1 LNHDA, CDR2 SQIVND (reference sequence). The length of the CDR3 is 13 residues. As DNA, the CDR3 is TGTGCAACCCGGGACATCAATAATTCACCCCTCCACTTT. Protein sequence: CATRDINNSPLHF. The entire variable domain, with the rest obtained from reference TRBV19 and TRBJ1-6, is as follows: DGGITQSPKYLFRKEGQNVTLSCEQNLNHDAMYWYRQDPGQGLRLIYYSQIVNDFQKGDIAEGYSVSREKKESFPLTVTSAQKNPTAFYLCATRDINNSPLHFGNGTRLTVT.

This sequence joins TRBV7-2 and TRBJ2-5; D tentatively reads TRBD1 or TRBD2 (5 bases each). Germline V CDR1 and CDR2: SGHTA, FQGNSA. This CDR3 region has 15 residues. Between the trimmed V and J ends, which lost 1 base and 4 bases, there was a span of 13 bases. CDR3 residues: CASSLVRGGGETQYF. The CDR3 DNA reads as TGTGCCAGCAGCTTAGTGAGGGGTGGGGGAGAGACCCAGTACTTC.

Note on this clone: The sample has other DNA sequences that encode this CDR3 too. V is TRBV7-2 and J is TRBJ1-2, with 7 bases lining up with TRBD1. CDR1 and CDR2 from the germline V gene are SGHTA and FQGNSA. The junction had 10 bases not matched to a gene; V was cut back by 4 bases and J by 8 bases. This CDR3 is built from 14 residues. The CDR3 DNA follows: TGTGCCAGCAGCTCGAGACAGGGTGGAGGGGGCTACACCTTC. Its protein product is CASSSRQGGGGYTF.

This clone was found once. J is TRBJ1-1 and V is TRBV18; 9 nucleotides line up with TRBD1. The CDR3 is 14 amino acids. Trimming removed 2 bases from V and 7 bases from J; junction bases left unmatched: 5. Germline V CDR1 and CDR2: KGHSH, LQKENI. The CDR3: CASSPTMTGGEAFF. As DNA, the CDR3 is TGTGCCAGCTCACCAACAATGACAGGGGGTGAAGCTTTCTTT. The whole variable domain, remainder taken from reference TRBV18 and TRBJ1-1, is NAGVMQNPRHLVRRRGQEARLRCSPMKGHSHVYWYRQLPEEGLKFMVYLQKENIIDESGMPKERFSAEFPKEGPSILRIQQVVRGDSAAYFCASSPTMTGGEAFFGQGTRLTVV.

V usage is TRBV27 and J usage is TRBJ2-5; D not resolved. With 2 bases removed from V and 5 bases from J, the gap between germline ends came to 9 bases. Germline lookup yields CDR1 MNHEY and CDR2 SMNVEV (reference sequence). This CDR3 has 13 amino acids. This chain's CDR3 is CASSLRATETQYF. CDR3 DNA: TGTGCCAGCAGTTTAAGGGCCACCGAGACCCAGTACTTC.

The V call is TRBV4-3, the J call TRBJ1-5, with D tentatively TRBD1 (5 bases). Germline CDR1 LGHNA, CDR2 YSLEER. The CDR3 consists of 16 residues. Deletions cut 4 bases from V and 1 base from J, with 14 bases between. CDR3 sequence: CASSRTTGASNQPQHF. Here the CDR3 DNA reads TGCGCCAGCAGCCGGACAACAGGTGCGAGCAATCAGCCCCAGCATTTT.

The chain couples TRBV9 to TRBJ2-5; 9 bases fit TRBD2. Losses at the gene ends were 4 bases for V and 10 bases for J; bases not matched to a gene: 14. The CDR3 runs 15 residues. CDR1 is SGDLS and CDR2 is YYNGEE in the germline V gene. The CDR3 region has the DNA TGTGCCAGCAGCCCCAGTCAGCGGGGGGTGAGGTTCCAGTACTTC. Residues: CASSPSQRGVRFQYF.

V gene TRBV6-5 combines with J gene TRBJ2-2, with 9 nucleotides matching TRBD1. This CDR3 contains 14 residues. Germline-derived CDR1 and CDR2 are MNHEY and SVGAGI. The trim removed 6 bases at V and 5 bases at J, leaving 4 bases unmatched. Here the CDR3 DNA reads TGTGCCAGCAGGGGGACAGGGCGGACCGGGGAGCTGTTTTTT. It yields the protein CASRGTGRTGELFF.

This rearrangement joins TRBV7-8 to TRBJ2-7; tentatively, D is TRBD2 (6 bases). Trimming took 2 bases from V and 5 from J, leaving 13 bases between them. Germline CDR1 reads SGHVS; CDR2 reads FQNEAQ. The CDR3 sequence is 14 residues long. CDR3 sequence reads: CASSLFRLEDEQYF. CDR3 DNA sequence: TGTGCCAGCAGCTTATTTCGACTAGAAGACGAGCAGTACTTC.

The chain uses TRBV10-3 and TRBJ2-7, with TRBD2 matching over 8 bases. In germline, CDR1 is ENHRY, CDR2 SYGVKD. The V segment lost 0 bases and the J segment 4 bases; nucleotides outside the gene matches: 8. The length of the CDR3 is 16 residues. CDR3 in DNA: TGTGCCATCAGTGAGTCCCCGGGACTAGTCGGGTACGAGCAGTACTTC. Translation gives CAISESPGLVGYEQYF.

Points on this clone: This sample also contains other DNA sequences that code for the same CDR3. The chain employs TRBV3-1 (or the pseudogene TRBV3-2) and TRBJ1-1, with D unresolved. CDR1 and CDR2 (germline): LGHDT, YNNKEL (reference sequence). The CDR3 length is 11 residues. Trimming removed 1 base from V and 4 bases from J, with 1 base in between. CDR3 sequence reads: CASSQGTEAFF. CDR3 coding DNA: TGTGCCAGCAGCCAAGGCACTGAAGCTTTCTTT.

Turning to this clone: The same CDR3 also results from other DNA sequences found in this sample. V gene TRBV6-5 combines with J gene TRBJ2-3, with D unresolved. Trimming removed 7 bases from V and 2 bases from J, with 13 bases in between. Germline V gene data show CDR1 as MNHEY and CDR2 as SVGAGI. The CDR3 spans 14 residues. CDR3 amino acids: CASKPGLSTDTQYF. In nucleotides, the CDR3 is TGTGCCAGCAAACCCGGGCTATCCACAGATACGCAGTATTTT.

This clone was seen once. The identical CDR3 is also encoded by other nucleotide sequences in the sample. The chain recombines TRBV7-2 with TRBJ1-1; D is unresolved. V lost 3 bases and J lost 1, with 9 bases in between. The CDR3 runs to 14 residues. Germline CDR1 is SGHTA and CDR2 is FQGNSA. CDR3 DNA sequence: TGTGCCAGCAGCTTGCGGGCGGGGAACACTGAAGCTTTCTTT. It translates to CASSLRAGNTEAFF.

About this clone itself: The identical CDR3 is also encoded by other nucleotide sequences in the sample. The CDR3 spells CAWSPGLGSYNEQFF. In nucleotides, the CDR3 is TGTGCCTGGAGTCCGGGACTAGGATCCTACAATGAGCAGTTCTTC. The chain uses TRBV30 and TRBJ2-1, with 8 bases that match TRBD2. The CDR3 contains 15 residues. Trimming removed 2 bases from V and 1 base from J; junction bases left unmatched: 4. Germline-derived CDR1 and CDR2 are GTSNPN and SVGIG (reference sequence). Full variable domain (rest looked up from reference TRBV30 and TRBJ2-1): SQTIHQWPATLVQPVGSPLSLECTVEGTSNPNLYWYRQAAGRGLQLLFYSVGIGQISSEVPQNLSASRPQDRQFILSSKKLLLSDSGFYLCAWSPGLGSYNEQFFGPGTRLTVL.

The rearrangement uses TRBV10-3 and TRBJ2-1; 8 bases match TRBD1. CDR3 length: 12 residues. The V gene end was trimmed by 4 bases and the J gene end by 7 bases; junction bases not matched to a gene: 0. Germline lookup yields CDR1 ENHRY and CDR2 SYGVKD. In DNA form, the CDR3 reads TGTGCCATCAGTGGGACAGGGAATGAGCAGTTCTTC. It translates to CAISGTGNEQFF.

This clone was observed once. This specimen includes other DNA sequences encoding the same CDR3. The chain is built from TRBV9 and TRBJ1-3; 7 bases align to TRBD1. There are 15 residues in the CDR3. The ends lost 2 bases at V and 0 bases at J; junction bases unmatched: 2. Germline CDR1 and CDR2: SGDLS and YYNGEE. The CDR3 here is CASSVGTASGNTIYF. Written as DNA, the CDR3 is TGTGCCAGCAGCGTCGGGACAGCCTCTGGAAACACCATATATTTT.